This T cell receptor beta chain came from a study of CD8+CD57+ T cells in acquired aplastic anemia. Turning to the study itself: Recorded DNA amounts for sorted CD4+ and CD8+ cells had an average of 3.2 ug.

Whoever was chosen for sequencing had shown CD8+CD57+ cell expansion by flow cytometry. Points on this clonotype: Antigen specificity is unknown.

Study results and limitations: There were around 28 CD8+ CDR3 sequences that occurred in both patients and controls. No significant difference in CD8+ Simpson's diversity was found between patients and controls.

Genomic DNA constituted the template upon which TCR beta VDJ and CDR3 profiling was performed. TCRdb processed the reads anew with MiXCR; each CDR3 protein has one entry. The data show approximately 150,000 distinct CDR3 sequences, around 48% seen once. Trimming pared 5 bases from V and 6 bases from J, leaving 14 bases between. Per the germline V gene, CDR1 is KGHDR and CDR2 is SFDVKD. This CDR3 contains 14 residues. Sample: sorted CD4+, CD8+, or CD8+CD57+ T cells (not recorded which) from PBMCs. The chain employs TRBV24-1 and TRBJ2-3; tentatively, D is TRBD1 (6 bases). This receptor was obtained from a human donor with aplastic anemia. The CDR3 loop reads CATSGPNRADTQYF. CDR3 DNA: TGTGCCACCAGTGGCCCAAACAGGGCGGATACGCAGTATTTT.